The T cell receptor (beta chain) described here comes from a study of technical replicates of blood from several donors. Data came from immunoSEQ multiplex PCR; TCRdb stores just in-frame clones and leaves some out. Of some 94,000 clones detected, about 95% appear once; the ten largest clones hold 0.3% to 0.35%. The CDR3 is made up of 15 amino acids. J lost 0 bases, V lost 4 bases, and 4 bases had no gene match. Germline CDR1 reads SGHKS; CDR2 reads YYEKEE (reference sequence). The V and J genes are TRBV5-5 and TRBJ1-5; 7 bases map to TRBD1. This receptor was taken from a human donor in good health. What was sequenced was T cells isolated from PBMCs. CDR3 in amino acids: CASSPSGGSNQPQHF. As DNA, the CDR3 is TGTGCCAGCAGCCCCTCAGGGGGTAGCAATCAGCCCCAGCATTTT.